This entry concerns a single T cell receptor beta chain. This same CDR3 is encoded by further DNA sequences in the sample. This sample is part of a study of blood T cell repertoires in COVID-19. Study as a whole: The origin of the acute and convalescent COVID-19 samples was the United States, Italy and Spain. T cells, B-cell-depleted T cells, or PBMCs provided the cDNA or gDNA that served as material.

In the authors' workflow: Researchers report that nucleated cell counts were estimated from reference gene primer amplification. TCRdb keeps only in-frame clones here, not all; method: immunoSEQ multiplex PCR. V, J and clone size are those of that table, while D and trimming were read from the DNA. The sample carries about 26,000 clones, 85% to 90% recorded once. The CDR3 spans 12 residues. Deletions cut 3 bases from V and 5 bases from J, with 5 bases between. CDR1 is LNHDA, CDR2 SQIVND, per germline (reference sequence). The receptor comes from a man between 65 and 85 years old with acute or convalescent COVID-19. The J gene is TRBJ2-1, the V gene TRBV19; D is perhaps TRBD2 (5 bases). Sample: peripheral blood. In DNA form, the CDR3 reads TGTGCCAGTAGTATTAGCGACAATGAGCAGTTCTTC. Translating it yields CASSISDNEQFF.